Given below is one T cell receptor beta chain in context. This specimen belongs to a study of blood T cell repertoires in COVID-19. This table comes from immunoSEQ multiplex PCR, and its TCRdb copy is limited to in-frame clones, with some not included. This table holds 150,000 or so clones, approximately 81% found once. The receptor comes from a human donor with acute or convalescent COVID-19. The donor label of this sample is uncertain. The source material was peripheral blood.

In DNA, the CDR3 is TGTGCCAGCAGCTTGGACAGGAGGAACACTGAAGCTTTCTTT. This translates into CASSLDRRNTEAFF. The V and J genes are TRBV5-6 and TRBJ1-1; possibly TRBD1 for D (5 bases). The CDR3 runs 14 residues. Germline loops: CDR1 SGHDT, CDR2 YYEEEE. V lost 0 bases, J lost 1 base, and 7 bases lay in between. Drawing the rest from reference TRBV5-6 and TRBJ1-1, the complete variable domain is DAGVTQSPTHLIKTRGQQVTLRCSPKSGHDTVSWYQQALGQGPQFIFQYYEEEERQRGNFPDRFSGHQFPNYSSELNVNALLLGDSALYLCASSLDRRNTEAFFGQGTRLTVV.